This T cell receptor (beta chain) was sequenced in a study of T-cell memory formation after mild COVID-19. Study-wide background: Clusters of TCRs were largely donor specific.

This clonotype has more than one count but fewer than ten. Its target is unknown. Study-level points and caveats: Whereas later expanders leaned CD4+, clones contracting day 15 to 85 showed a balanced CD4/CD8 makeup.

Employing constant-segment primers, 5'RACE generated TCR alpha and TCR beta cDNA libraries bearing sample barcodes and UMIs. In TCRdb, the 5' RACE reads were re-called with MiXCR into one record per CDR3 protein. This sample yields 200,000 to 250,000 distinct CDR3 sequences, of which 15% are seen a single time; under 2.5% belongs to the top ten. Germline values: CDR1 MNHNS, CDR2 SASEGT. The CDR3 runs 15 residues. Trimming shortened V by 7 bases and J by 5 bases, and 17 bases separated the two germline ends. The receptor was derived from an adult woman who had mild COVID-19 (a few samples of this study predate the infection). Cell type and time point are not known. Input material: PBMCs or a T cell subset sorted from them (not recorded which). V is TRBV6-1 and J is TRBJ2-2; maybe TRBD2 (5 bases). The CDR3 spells CASTKGSPQTGELFF. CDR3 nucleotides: TGTGCCAGCACCAAAGGGAGCCCACAGACCGGGGAGCTGTTTTTT.